Each of the 7 T cell receptor beta chains below was sequenced from the same sample in a study of metastatic and nonmetastatic thyroid tumors. Via MiXCR, TCRdb re-called the PCR reads. The data show roughly 35,000 clones, 35% seen once. All patients were untreated before thyroid surgery. Sequenced material: tumor tissue. These receptors originate from a female donor with papillary thyroid cancer or a benign thyroid nodule (not recorded which). Some clones in this sample may be carry-over from other donors' samples.

This clone came up a few times. This chain links TRBV28 with TRBJ2-7, with 12 bases that match TRBD1. Germline values: CDR1 MDHEN, CDR2 SYDVKM. The CDR3 extends over 16 amino acids. The V and J ends lost 4 bases and 5 bases, in that order; junction bases with no gene match: 9. CDR3 DNA: TGTGCCAGCAGTTCTCGGGACAGGGGGCAGATGGACGAGCAGTACTTC. Its translation: CASSSRDRGQMDEQYF.

The chain uses TRBV30 and TRBJ1-1; TRBD1 is a possible D gene (5 bases). Trimming removed 4 bases from V and 3 bases from J, with 9 bases in between. The CDR3 is 12 amino acids. Germline values: CDR1 GTSNPN, CDR2 SVGIG (reference sequence). The CDR3 loop reads CAWTGSYTEAFF. As DNA, the CDR3 is TGTGCCTGGACAGGGTCGTACACTGAAGCTTTCTTT.

By share of the sample, this clone is medium-sized. The rearrangement links TRBV7-3 to TRBJ1-3; D ambiguous. Germline lookup yields CDR1 SGHTA and CDR2 FQGTGA. V lost 2 bases to trimming and J lost 3 bases, with 11 bases between them. This CDR3 contains 15 residues. The CDR3 DNA reads TGTGCCAGCAGCTTATCTGGAGGATTTGGAAACACCATATATTTT. It encodes CASSLSGGFGNTIYF.

This clone was found once. The same CDR3 is also encoded by other DNA sequences in this sample. The chain combines TRBV5-1 with TRBJ2-1; D ambiguous. This CDR3 region has 16 residues. Germline CDR1 is SGHRS and CDR2 is YFSETQ. V lost 4 bases to trimming and J lost 0 bases, with 14 bases between them. For the CDR3, the DNA is TGCGCCAGCAGCGCCCGCCAGGCGAGCTCCTACAATGAGCAGTTCTTC. The encoded protein is CASSARQASSYNEQFF.

This chain links TRBV12-3 or TRBV12-4 with TRBJ2-7, with TRBD1 matching 9 bases. Trimming removed 5 bases from V and 6 bases from J; junction bases left unmatched: 5. The CDR3 is made up of 13 amino acids. CDR3 sequence: CASSRTGASEQYF. In DNA, the CDR3 is TGTGCCAGCAGTAGGACAGGGGCAAGCGAGCAGTACTTC.

This clone has a handful of counts. The chain couples TRBV19 to TRBJ1-5, with 7 bases aligning to TRBD1. The V and J ends lost 3 bases and 6 bases, in that order; junction bases with no gene match: 2. In germline, CDR1 is LNHDA, CDR2 SQIVND (reference sequence). This CDR3 has 13 amino acids. CDR3 loop: CASSIQGGQPQHF. The CDR3 coding sequence is TGTGCCAGTAGTATTCAGGGGGGTCAGCCCCAGCATTTT.

J is TRBJ2-2 and V is TRBV3-1; D is perhaps TRBD1 or TRBD2 (5 bases each). The V gene's germline CDR1 is LGHDT and CDR2 YNNKEL (reference sequence). This CDR3 is built from 15 residues. Between the trimmed V and J ends, which lost 0 bases and 6 bases, there was a span of 11 bases. CDR3: CASSQDRQGAGELFF. The CDR3 DNA sequence: TGTGCCAGCAGCCAAGACCGTCAGGGAGCCGGGGAGCTGTTTTTT.